This entry lists 6 T cell receptor beta chains sequenced from one sample in a study of siplizumab effects on memory and regulatory T cells. This table comes from immunoSEQ multiplex PCR, and its TCRdb copy is limited to in-frame clones, with some not included. The data contain approximately 100,000 clones, 90% to 95% of them singletons. The source material was Tregs sorted from blood. These receptors were obtained from a human donor in good health.

V is TRBV5-1 and J is TRBJ2-3; D might be TRBD1 (6 bases). This CDR3 contains 13 residues. V was cut by 7 bases and J by 0 bases, with 9 bases left in between. From germline, CDR1 is SGHRS and CDR2 YFSETQ. This CDR3 reads CASSGQSTDTQYF. The CDR3, as DNA: TGCGCCAGCTCTGGACAGAGCACAGATACGCAGTATTTT.

CDR3 region: CASSSQGSANEKLFF. For the CDR3, the DNA is TGTGCCAGCAGCTCCCAAGGGTCGGCTAATGAAAAACTGTTTTTT. This sequence joins TRBV7-9 and TRBJ1-4; D uncertain. There are 15 residues in the CDR3. V lost 4 bases to trimming and J lost 3 bases, with 12 bases between them. The germline V gene encodes CDR1 SEHNR and CDR2 FQNEAQ (reference sequence).

This rearrangement joins TRBV2 to TRBJ1-4; no clear D gene. CDR3 length: 16 amino acids. CDR1 is SNHLY, CDR2 FYNNEI, per germline. The V end was cut by 3 bases, the J end by 0 bases, with 11 bases between. The chain's CDR3 is CASSERYVTTNEKLFF. CDR3 in DNA: TGTGCCAGCAGTGAGCGCTATGTAACAACTAATGAAAAACTGTTTTTT.

The V and J genes are TRBV9 and TRBJ2-3; D tentatively fits TRBD1 or TRBD2 (5 bases each). The germline CDR1 and CDR2 sequences are SGDLS and YYNGEE. The CDR3 has 14 amino acids. V was trimmed by 4 bases and J by 8 bases, leaving 17 bases between them. CDR3 nucleotide sequence: TGTGCCAGCAGCACCCGGACGGGGCTTGCTACGCAGTATTTT. Translation gives CASSTRTGLATQYF.

This clone came up a few times. The V gene is TRBV28, the J gene TRBJ1-1; D may be TRBD1 (5 bases). Looked up from germline, CDR1 is MDHEN and CDR2 is SYDVKM. The CDR3 consists of 14 residues. The V end was cut by 5 bases, the J end by 1 base, with 11 bases between. The CDR3 nucleotides read TGTGCCAGCAGTCGGGCAGGGACGAACACTGAAGCTTTCTTT. It codes for CASSRAGTNTEAFF.

The chain is built from TRBV5-1 and TRBJ2-2; TRBD2 agrees at 8 bases. This CDR3 has 16 residues. CDR1 is SGHRS and CDR2 is YFSETQ in the germline V gene. Trimming at V came to 3 bases and at J to 0 bases, leaving 4 bases not matched to a gene. CDR3 sequence: CASSSGLAANTGELFF. The CDR3 DNA is TGCGCCAGCAGCTCCGGACTAGCTGCGAACACCGGGGAGCTGTTTTTT.